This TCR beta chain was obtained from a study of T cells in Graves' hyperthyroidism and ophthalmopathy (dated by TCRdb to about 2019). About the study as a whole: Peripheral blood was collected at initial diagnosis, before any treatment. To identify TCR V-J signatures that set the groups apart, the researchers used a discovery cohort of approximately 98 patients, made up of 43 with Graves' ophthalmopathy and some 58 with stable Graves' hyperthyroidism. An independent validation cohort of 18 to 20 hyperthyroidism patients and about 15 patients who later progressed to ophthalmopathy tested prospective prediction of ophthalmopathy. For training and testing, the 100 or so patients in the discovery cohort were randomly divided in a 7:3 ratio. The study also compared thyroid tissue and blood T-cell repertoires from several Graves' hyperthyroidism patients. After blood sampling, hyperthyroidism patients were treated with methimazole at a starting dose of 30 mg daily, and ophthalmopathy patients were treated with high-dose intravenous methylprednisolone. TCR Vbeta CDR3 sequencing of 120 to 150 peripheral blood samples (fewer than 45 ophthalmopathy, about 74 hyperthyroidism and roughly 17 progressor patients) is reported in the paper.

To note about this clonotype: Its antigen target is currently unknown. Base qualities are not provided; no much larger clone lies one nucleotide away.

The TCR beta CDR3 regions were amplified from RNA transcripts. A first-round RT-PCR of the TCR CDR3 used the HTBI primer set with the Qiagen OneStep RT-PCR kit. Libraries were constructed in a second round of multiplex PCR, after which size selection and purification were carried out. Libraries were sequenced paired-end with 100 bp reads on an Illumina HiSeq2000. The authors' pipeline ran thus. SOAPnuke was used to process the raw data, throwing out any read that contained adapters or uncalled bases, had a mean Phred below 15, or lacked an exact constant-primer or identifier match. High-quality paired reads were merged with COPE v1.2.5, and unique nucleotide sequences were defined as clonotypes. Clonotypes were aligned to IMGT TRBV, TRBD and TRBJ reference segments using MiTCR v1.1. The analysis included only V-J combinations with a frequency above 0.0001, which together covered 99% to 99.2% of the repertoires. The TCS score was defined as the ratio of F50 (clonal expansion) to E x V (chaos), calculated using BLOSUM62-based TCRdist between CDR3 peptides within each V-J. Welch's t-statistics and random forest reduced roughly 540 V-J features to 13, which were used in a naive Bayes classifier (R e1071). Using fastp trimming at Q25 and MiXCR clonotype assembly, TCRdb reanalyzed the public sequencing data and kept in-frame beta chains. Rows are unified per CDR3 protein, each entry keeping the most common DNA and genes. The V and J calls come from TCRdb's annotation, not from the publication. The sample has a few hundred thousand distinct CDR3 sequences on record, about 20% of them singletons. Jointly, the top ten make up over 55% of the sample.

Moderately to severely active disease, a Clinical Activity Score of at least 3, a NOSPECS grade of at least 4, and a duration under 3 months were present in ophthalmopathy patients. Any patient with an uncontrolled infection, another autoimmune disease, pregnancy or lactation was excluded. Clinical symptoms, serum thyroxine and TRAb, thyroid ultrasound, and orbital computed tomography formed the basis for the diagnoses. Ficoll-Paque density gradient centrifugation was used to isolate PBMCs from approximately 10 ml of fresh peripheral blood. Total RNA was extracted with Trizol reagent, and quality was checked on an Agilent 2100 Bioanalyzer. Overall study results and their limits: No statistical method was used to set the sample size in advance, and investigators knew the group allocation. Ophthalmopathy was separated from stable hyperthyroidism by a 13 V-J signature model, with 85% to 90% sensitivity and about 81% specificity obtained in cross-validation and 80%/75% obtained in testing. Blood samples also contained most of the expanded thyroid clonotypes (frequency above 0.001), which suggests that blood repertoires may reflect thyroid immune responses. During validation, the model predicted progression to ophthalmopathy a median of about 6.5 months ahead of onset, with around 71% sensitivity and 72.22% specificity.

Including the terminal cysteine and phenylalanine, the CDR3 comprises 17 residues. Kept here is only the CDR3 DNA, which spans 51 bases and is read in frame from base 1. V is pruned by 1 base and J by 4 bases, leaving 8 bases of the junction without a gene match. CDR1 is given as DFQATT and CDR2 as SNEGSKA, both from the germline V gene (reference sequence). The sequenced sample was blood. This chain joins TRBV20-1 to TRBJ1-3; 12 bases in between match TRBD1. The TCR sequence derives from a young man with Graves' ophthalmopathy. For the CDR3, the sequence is CSARAAGTGGAGNTIYF. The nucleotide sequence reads TGCAGTGCTAGAGCCGCCGGGACAGGGGGCGCCGGAAACACCATATATTTT.